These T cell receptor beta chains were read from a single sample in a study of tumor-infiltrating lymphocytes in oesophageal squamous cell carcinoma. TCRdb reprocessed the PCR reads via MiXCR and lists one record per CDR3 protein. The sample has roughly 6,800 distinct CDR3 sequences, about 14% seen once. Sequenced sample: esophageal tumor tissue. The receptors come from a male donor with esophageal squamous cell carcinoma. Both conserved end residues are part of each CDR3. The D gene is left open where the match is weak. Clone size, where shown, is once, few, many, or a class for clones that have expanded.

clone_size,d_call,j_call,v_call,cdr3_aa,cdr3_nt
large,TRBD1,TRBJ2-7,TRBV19,CASSMVQGDSYEQYF,TGTGCCAGTAGTATGGTCCAGGGGGACTCCTACGAGCAGTACTTC
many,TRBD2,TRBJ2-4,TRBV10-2,CASSARGDIQYF,TGCGCCAGCAGTGCGCGGGGGGACATTCAGTACTTC
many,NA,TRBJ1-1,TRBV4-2,CASSQLMGHGSNTEAFF,TGTGCCAGCAGCCAACTAATGGGGCATGGCTCGAACACTGAAGCTTTCTTT
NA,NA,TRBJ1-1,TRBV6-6,CASRSPGGTAEGAFF,TGTGCCAGCAGAAGTCCGGGAGGGACCGCCGAGGGAGCTTTCTTT
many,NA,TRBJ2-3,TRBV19,CASSIKGSGTDTQYF,TGTGCCAGTAGTATCAAGGGAAGCGGCACAGATACGCAGTATTTT
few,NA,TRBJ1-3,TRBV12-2,CASRLGWTGRNTIYF,TGTGCAAGTCGCTTAGGCTGGACAGGTCGAAACACCATATATTTT
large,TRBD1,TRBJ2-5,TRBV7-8,CASSLADRETQYF,TGTGCCAGCAGCTTAGCGGACAGGGAGACCCAGTACTTC
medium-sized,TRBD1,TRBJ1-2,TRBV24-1,CATSDTGTDYGYTF,TGTGCCACCAGTGACACCGGGACAGACTATGGCTACACCTTC
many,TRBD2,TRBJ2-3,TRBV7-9,CASSASGGAEAQYF,TGTGCCAGCAGCGCTAGCGGGGGGGCCGAAGCGCAGTATTTT
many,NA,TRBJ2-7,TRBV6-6,CASSYSGTYNEQYF,TGTGCCAGCAGTTACTCTGGGACTTACAATGAGCAGTACTTC
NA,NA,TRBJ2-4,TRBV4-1,CASSQTGTFWQYF,TGCGCCAGCAGCCAGACTGGGACGTTCTGGCAGTACTTC
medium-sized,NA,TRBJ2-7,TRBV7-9,CASSPIPGEAYEQYF,TGTGCCAGCAGCCCGATCCCGGGGGAGGCCTACGAGCAGTACTTC
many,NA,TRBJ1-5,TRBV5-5,CASSLAQWELEFNQPQHF,TGTGCCAGCAGCTTGGCACAGTGGGAGCTGGAATTCAATCAGCCCCAGCATTTT
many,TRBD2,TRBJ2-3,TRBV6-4,CASSDSGGGGTDTQYF,TGTGCCAGCAGTGACTCCGGCGGGGGAGGCACAGATACGCAGTATTTT
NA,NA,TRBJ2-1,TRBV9,CASSVEQGGSPLHF,TGTGCCAGCAGCGTAGAACAAGGCGGCTCACCCCTCCACTTC
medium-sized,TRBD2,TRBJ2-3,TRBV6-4,CASSDSSGGGTDTQYF,TGTGCCAGCAGTGACTCGAGTGGGGGGGGCACAGATACGCAGTATTTT
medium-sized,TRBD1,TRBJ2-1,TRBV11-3,CASSLDWQNRGRPSEQFF,TGTGCCAGCAGCTTAGATTGGCAGAACAGGGGGCGACCCAGTGAGCAGTTCTTC
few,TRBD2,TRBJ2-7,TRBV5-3,CASSSRLGGGRSSYEQYF,TGTGCCAGCAGCTCCCGACTGGGCGGGGGGCGCAGCTCCTACGAGCAGTACTTC
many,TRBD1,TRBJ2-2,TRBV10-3,CAISGDRATGELFF,TGTGCCATCAGCGGGGACAGGGCCACCGGGGAGCTGTTTTTT
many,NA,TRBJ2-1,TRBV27,CASSFNRGWLHF,TGTGCCAGCAGTTTTAATCGGGGGTGGTTACACTTC
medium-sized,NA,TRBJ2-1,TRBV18,CASSPRVEAEQFF,TGTGCCAGCTCACCACGAGTTGAAGCTGAGCAGTTCTTC
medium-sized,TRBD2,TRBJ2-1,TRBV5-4,CASSPQAGNEQFF,TGTGCCAGCAGCCCGCAAGCGGGGAATGAGCAGTTCTTC
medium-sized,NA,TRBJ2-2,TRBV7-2,CASSFEARRGNTGELFF,TGTGCCAGCAGTTTTGAGGCACGTCGGGGGAACACCGGGGAGCTGTTTTTT
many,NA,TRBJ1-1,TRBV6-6,CASSYLGTYNTEAFF,TGTGCCAGCAGTTACTTGGGGACTTACAACACTGAAGCTTTCTTT
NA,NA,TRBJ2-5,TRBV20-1,CSARPAGETQYF,TGCAGTGCTAGACCAGCAGGGGAGACCCAGTACTTC
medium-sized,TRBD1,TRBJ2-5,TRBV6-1,CASSEAGQAGNVSRETQYF,TGTGCCAGCAGTGAAGCGGGACAGGCCGGCAACGTTTCGAGGGAGACCCAGTACTTC
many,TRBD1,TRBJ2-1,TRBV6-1,CASSRQGAIYNEQFF,TGTGCCAGCAGCCGGCAGGGGGCCATATACAATGAGCAGTTCTTC
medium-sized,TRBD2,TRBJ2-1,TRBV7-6,CASSRSGGPPPDEQFF,TGTGCCAGCAGCCGCAGCGGGGGGCCCCCACCGGATGAGCAGTTCTTC
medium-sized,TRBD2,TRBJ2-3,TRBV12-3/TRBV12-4,CASSIGLAGVRTDTQYF,TGTGCCAGCAGTATCGGACTAGCGGGGGTGCGCACAGATACGCAGTATTTT
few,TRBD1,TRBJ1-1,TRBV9,CASSETGGGGNTEAFF,TGTGCCAGCAGCGAAACAGGGGGAGGAGGGAACACTGAAGCTTTCTTT
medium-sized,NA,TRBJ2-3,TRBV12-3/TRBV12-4,CASSGNRVGESTDTQYF,TGTGCCAGCAGTGGGAACAGGGTAGGGGAGAGCACAGATACGCAGTATTTT
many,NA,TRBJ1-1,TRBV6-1,CASSEEPRSTEAFF,TGTGCCAGCAGTGAAGAACCGCGGTCCACTGAAGCTTTCTTT
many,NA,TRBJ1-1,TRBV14,CASSQDLWSAFF,TGTGCCAGCAGCCAAGATTTATGGAGTGCTTTCTTT
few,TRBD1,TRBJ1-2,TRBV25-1,CASSKTNRGSGYTF,TGTGCCAGCAGTAAAACCAACAGGGGGTCTGGCTACACCTTC
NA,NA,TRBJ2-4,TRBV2,CASSSRPPWGSPLHF,TGTGCCAGCAGTTCCCGGCCCCCCTGGGGTTCACCCCTCCACTTC
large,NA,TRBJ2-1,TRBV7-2,CASSLRWGANNEQFF,TGTGCCAGCAGCTTAAGGTGGGGGGCAAACAATGAGCAGTTCTTC
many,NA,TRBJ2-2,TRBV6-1,CASRATGLGAGELFF,TGTGCCAGCAGAGCCACAGGGCTAGGCGCCGGGGAGCTGTTTTTT
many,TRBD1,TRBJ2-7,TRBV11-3,CASSYGQGNSPLHF,TGTGCCAGCAGTTACGGACAGGGGAATTCACCCCTCCACTTC
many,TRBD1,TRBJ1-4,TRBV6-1,CASSRQGAWEKLFF,TGTGCCAGCAGTCGACAGGGGGCTTGGGAAAAACTGTTTTTT
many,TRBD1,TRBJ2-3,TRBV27,CASSPGTGVRDTQYF,TGTGCCAGCAGTCCCGGGACAGGGGTCAGAGATACGCAGTATTTT
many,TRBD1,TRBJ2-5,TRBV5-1,CASSLRGQGASETQYF,TGCGCCAGCAGCTTGAGGGGACAGGGGGCCTCTGAGACCCAGTACTTC
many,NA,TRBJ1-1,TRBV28,CASTRPTEAFF,TGTGCCAGCACCCGGCCGACTGAAGCTTTCTTT
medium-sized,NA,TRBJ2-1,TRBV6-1,CASSPAESYNEQFF,TGTGCCAGCAGTCCGGCAGAGTCCTACAATGAGCAGTTCTTC
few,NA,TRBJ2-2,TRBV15,CATSRSITGISPGELFF,TGTGCCACCAGCAGATCGATTACAGGGATATCACCCGGGGAGCTGTTTTTT
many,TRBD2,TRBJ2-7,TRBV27,CASSLLSGGEQYF,TGTGCCAGCAGTCTACTTAGCGGGGGCGAGCAGTACTTC
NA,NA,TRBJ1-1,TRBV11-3,CASSQTERGGW,TGTGCCAGCAGCCAGACCGAAAGGGGGGGCTGG
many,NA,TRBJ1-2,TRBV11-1,CASSPWTPAGYGYTF,TGTGCCAGCAGCCCTTGGACCCCGGCGGGGTATGGCTACACCTTC
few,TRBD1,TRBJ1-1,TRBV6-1,CASKRHESVTREDRVAFF,TGTGCCAGCAAGAGACACGAGTCAGTTACTCGTGAGGACAGGGTGGCTTTCTTT
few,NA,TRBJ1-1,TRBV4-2,CASSQGGQVDTEAFF,TGTGCCAGCAGCCAAGGGGGTCAAGTAGACACTGAAGCTTTCTTT
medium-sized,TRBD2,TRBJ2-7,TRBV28,CASSLELAGAEKQYF,TGTGCCAGCAGTTTAGAACTAGCGGGGGCGGAAAAGCAGTACTTC
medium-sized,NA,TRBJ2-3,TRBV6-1,CASSNWGQPDTQYF,TGTGCCAGCAGCAATTGGGGGCAACCAGATACGCAGTATTTT
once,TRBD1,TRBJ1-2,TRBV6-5,CASRQGSYGDTF,TGTGCCAGCCGACAGGGGAGCTATGGCGACACCTTC
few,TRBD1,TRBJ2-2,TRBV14,CASSGGQAQRTGELFF,TGTGCCAGCAGCGGGGGACAGGCGCAGAGAACCGGGGAGCTGTTTTTT
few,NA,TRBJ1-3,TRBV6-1,CASSEARVRSGNTIYF,TGTGCCAGCAGTGAAGCGCGGGTTCGCTCTGGAAACACCATATATTTT